Following are 8 T cell receptor beta chains from one sample sequenced in a study of blood T cell repertoires in COVID-19. Using immunoSEQ multiplex PCR, the repertoire was profiled, and TCRdb retains in-frame clones only, with some absent. The table has about 220,000 clones, around 80% seen once; the top ten hold around 7.7%. The sequenced sample consisted of peripheral blood. Receptors were obtained from a woman in her sixties or seventies with acute or convalescent COVID-19.

This chain connects TRBV30 to TRBJ1-1; D remains unclear. Per germline, CDR1 GTSNPN and CDR2 SVGIG (reference sequence). V was pared by 0 bases and J by 9 bases, with 20 bases between. The CDR3 length is 15 residues. The CDR3 here is CAWSVPFAGGYQAFF. The DNA for the CDR3 is TGTGCCTGGAGTGTACCGTTTGCTGGAGGTTACCAAGCTTTCTTT. Variable domain in full (rest from reference TRBV30 and TRBJ1-1): SQTIHQWPATLVQPVGSPLSLECTVEGTSNPNLYWYRQAAGRGLQLLFYSVGIGQISSEVPQNLSASRPQDRQFILSSKKLLLSDSGFYLCAWSVPFAGGYQAFFGQGTRLTVV.

The chain recombines TRBV18 with TRBJ1-1; 12 bases line up with TRBD1. Germline V gene data show CDR1 as KGHSH and CDR2 as LQKENI. Losses at the gene ends were 2 bases for V and 7 bases for J; bases not matched to a gene: 14. The CDR3 consists of 18 residues. CDR3 in amino acids: CASSPSRDRGPGQGEAFF. The CDR3 DNA sequence: TGTGCCAGCTCACCAAGCCGGGACAGGGGGCCGGGTCAAGGTGAAGCTTTCTTT.

This chain's CDR3 is CASSESSGGTQYF. CDR3 DNA: TGCGCCAGCAGTGAGTCTTCGGGAGGGACCCAGTACTTC. The V call is TRBV10-1, the J call TRBJ2-5, with 7 bases matching TRBD2. The CDR3 totals 13 residues. The ends lost 0 bases at V and 7 bases at J; junction bases unmatched: 2. Germline CDR1 is WNHNN and CDR2 is SYGVQD (reference sequence).

The CDR3 nucleotides read TGTGCCACGACGAGACTCGATGGCTATGGCTACACCTTC. Its translation: CATTRLDGYGYTF. This chain joins TRBV12-3 or TRBV12-4 and TRBJ1-2; D is uncertain. This CDR3 comprises 13 residues. V was trimmed by 10 bases and J by 4 bases, leaving 16 bases between them.

V and J are TRBV10-2 and TRBJ2-7; no reliable D call. Germline CDR1 reads WSHSY; CDR2 reads SAAADI. V lost 3 bases, J lost 0 bases, and 12 bases lay in between. The CDR3 totals 15 residues. The chain's CDR3 is CASSDPIPNSYEQYF. In DNA, the CDR3 is TGCGCCAGCAGTGACCCCATCCCAAACTCCTACGAGCAGTACTTC.

CDR3 protein: CASTSIRDRGYNEQFF. The CDR3 DNA reads as TGTGCCAGTACCAGTATTAGGGACAGGGGATACAATGAGCAGTTCTTC. V and J are TRBV19 and TRBJ2-1; TRBD1 agrees at 10 bases. Trimming removed 7 bases from V and 4 bases from J; junction bases left unmatched: 10. Germline V gives CDR1 LNHDA, CDR2 SQIVND (reference sequence). The CDR3 covers 16 residues.

The chain uses TRBV7-9 and TRBJ1-4; a possible D gene is TRBD1 (5 bases). Germline V CDR1 and CDR2: SEHNR, FQNEAQ (reference sequence). CDR3 length: 14 residues. The V and J ends lost 4 bases and 8 bases respectively, with 14 bases between them. The chain's CDR3 is CASSSSGSREKLFF. Written as DNA, the CDR3 is TGTGCCAGCAGCTCCTCAGGGTCGCGGGAAAAACTGTTTTTT.

This sequence joins TRBV7-2 and TRBJ2-3; TRBD2 aligns across 9 bases. The V and J ends lost 6 bases and 0 bases, in that order; junction bases with no gene match: 4. Germline CDR1 is SGHTA and CDR2 is FQGNSA. The CDR3 consists of 15 residues. CDR3 sequence reads: CASSRGTSSTDTQYF. DNA for the CDR3: TGTGCCAGCAGTAGGGGGACTAGCAGCACAGATACGCAGTATTTT.